A single TCR beta chain is shown here with its context. This specimen comes from a study of blood T cell repertoires in COVID-19. Study context: Specimens from acute and convalescent COVID-19 originated in the United States, Italy and Spain. T cells, B-cell-depleted T cells, or PBMCs provided the cDNA or gDNA that served as material.

The ends lost 4 bases at V and 8 bases at J; junction bases unmatched: 16. This CDR3 region has 18 residues. CDR1 LGHDT and CDR2 YNNKEL come from the germline V gene (reference sequence). The data were produced by immunoSEQ multiplex PCR, yet TCRdb's version contains in-frame clones alone and is incomplete. The sample records about 420,000 clones, approximately 90% being singletons. Patients from Seattle were sampled longitudinally, starting during active infection. Material for sequencing was peripheral blood. The TCR sequence derives from a man aged 18 to 30 with COVID-19, enrolled during active disease. V gene TRBV3-1 (or the pseudogene TRBV3-2) combines with J gene TRBJ2-1; TRBD2 matches at 11 bases. This chain's CDR3 is CASSRQIKSLAGGDEQFF. CDR3 DNA: TGTGCCAGCAGCCGACAGATAAAGAGCCTAGCGGGGGGCGATGAGCAGTTCTTC.